These 19 T cell receptor beta chains share one sample of origin, sequenced in a study of T cells of healthy individuals. TCRdb re-analysed the 5' RACE reads in MiXCR, keeping a single row per CDR3 protein. The sample includes around 98,000 distinct CDR3 sequences, roughly a sixth seen only once; the top ten take under 7.5%. The receptors originated from a human donor in good health.

This clonotype appeared a few times. The chain joins TRBV28 to TRBJ2-7, with D perhaps TRBD1 (6 bases). The CDR3 has 15 amino acids. Germline CDR1 and CDR2: MDHEN and SYDVKM. V was shortened by 5 bases and J by 0 bases, with 14 bases between the two germline ends. The CDR3, as DNA: TGTGCCAGCAGTCCCCTGGACAGAAGCTCCTACGAGCAGTACTTC. Residues: CASSPLDRSSYEQYF.

This sequence joins TRBV2 and TRBJ2-7; 10 positions match TRBD2. V was pared by 3 bases and J by 13 bases, with 6 bases of the junction left unmatched. From germline, CDR1 is SNHLY and CDR2 FYNNEI. This CDR3 comprises 12 residues. CDR3 bases: TGTGCCAGCAGTGACCACCTAGCGGGGGCCTACTTC. It encodes CASSDHLAGAYF.

This chain connects TRBV20-1 to TRBJ2-7; possible D gene TRBD1, 6 bases. CDR1 is DFQATT and CDR2 is SNEGSKA in the germline V gene (reference sequence). The germline V and J ends were trimmed by 2 bases and 3 bases, with 11 bases remaining between them. CDR3 length equals 13 residues. This CDR3 reads CSARRTVHYEQYF. In nucleotides, the CDR3 is TGCAGTGCTAGAAGGACAGTACACTACGAGCAGTACTTC.

The rearrangement links TRBV27 to TRBJ1-4, with 7 nucleotides matching TRBD1. Germline assignment: CDR1 MNHEY and CDR2 SMNVEV (reference sequence). There are 14 residues in the CDR3. V gave up 5 bases and J gave up 8 bases; unmatched junction bases: 8. The CDR3 nucleotides are TGTGCCAGCAGTCTAACCGGGACAGTCGAAAAACTGTTTTTT. It codes for CASSLTGTVEKLFF.

V gene TRBV2 combines with J gene TRBJ2-1; no clear D. The CDR3 sequence is 14 residues long. V was trimmed by 6 bases and J by 8 bases, leaving 17 bases between them. Per germline, CDR1 SNHLY and CDR2 FYNNEI. The CDR3 DNA follows: TGTGCCAGCAGCTTTCCGACCAGAGGATATGAGCAGTTCTTC. Residues: CASSFPTRGYEQFF. The complete variable domain, with remaining parts taken from reference TRBV2 and TRBJ2-1, reads EPEVTQTPSHQVTQMGQEVILRCVPISNHLYFYWYRQILGQKVEFLVSFYNNEISEKSEIFDDQFSVERPDGSNFTLKIRSTKLEDSAMYFCASSFPTRGYEQFFGPGTRLTVL.

This clonotype was recorded many times. The chain employs TRBV20-1 and TRBJ2-7; 7 bases are a match to TRBD1. Germline trimming cut 4 bases from V and 1 base from J; bases unmatched to any gene: 4. CDR1 is DFQATT and CDR2 is SNEGSKA in the germline V gene (reference sequence). The CDR3 extends over 13 amino acids. The CDR3 region is CSANPGGSYEQYF. CDR3 sequence (DNA): TGCAGTGCTAACCCAGGGGGTTCCTACGAGCAGTACTTC.

In nucleotides, the CDR3 is TGTGCCAGCAGTTTTCGGTTGTGGAAGAACCCGACCTACGAGCAGTACTTC. Protein product: CASSFRLWKNPTYEQYF. V and J are TRBV28 and TRBJ2-7, with D unresolved. Trimming left V 3 bases short and J 2 bases short, with 20 bases between. CDR3 size: 17 residues. CDR1 is MDHEN and CDR2 is SYDVKM in the germline V gene.

This clonotype has just a few counts. The V and J genes are TRBV5-6 and TRBJ1-5, with a possible D match to TRBD1 (5 bases). The CDR3 loop spans 15 amino acids. From germline, CDR1 is SGHDT and CDR2 YYEEEE. V was cut by 4 bases and J by 7 bases, with 18 bases left in between. CDR3 coding DNA: TGTGCCAGCAGCCTACGGTGGGGGAGTGAGCAGCCCCAGCATTTT. As protein: CASSLRWGSEQPQHF.

This clonotype was picked up many times. This chain connects TRBV5-4 to TRBJ2-3; 9 bases are shared with TRBD1. V was clipped by 5 bases and J by 4 bases; unmatched bases: 5. CDR1 and CDR2 from the germline V gene are SGHNT and YYREEE (reference sequence). This CDR3 is built from 14 residues. The CDR3, as DNA: TGTGCCAGCAGTCCGGACAGGGGCGCAGATACGCAGTATTTT. The encoded protein is CASSPDRGADTQYF.

This clonotype was found a few times. The chain carries TRBV7-2 and TRBJ2-5; D gene uncertain. The V and J ends lost 0 bases and 1 base respectively, with 9 bases between them. In germline, CDR1 is SGHTA, CDR2 FQGNSA. The CDR3 is made up of 15 amino acids. CDR3 in amino acids: CASSLARTAQETQYF. The CDR3 bases are TGTGCCAGCAGCTTAGCGCGAACAGCCCAAGAGACCCAGTACTTC.

This clonotype was counted many times. V gene TRBV7-8 combines with J gene TRBJ1-5; D may be TRBD1 (5 bases). The germline V gene has CDR1 SGHVS and CDR2 FQNEAQ. The germline V and J ends were trimmed by 2 bases and 5 bases, with 13 bases remaining between them. This CDR3 is built from 15 residues. In DNA, the CDR3 is TGTGCCAGCAGCTTAAGCCACAGGAGTGATCAGCCCCAGCATTTT. It yields the protein CASSLSHRSDQPQHF.

The chain combines TRBV28 with TRBJ2-7; D gene ambiguous. V lost 8 bases, J lost 7 bases, and 9 bases lay in between. Germline lookup yields CDR1 MDHEN and CDR2 SYDVKM. CDR3 length equals 10 residues. The CDR3 spells CASLGLEQYF. CDR3 sequence (DNA): TGTGCCAGCCTCGGTTTAGAGCAGTACTTC.

The sample holds many counts of this clonotype. This chain links TRBV10-3 with TRBJ1-5, with 9 nucleotides matching TRBD1. The CDR3 is made up of 14 amino acids. The V gene end was trimmed by 6 bases and the J gene end by 7 bases; junction bases not matched to a gene: 7. CDR1 and CDR2 from the germline V gene are ENHRY and SYGVKD. The CDR3 nucleotides read TGTGCCATCAGAGGACAGGGGATTGACCAGCCCCAGCATTTT. Translating it yields CAIRGQGIDQPQHF.

This clonotype was counted many times. The chain is built from TRBV27 and TRBJ2-7; possibly TRBD1 for D (5 bases). The CDR3 consists of 15 residues. Germline V gene data show CDR1 as MNHEY and CDR2 as SMNVEV (reference sequence). Trimming stripped 0 bases from V and 4 bases from J, with 13 bases between. In DNA, the CDR3 is TGTGCCAGCAGTTTATCCCCATCCCCAGGGTACGAGCAGTACTTC. The encoded protein is CASSLSPSPGYEQYF.

This clonotype was recorded many times. The chain carries TRBV18 and TRBJ2-1; D remains ambiguous. The V end lost 0 bases, the J end lost 0 bases, and 9 bases lay between the germline ends. Germline V CDR1 and CDR2: KGHSH, LQKENI. CDR3 length equals 16 residues. This chain's CDR3 is CASSPPPLSSYNEQFF. In DNA, the CDR3 is TGTGCCAGCTCACCACCTCCCTTAAGCTCCTACAATGAGCAGTTCTTC.

The table lists this clonotype with a few counts. The gene calls are TRBV6-2 or TRBV6-3 and TRBJ2-3, with 8 bases lining up with TRBD2. Germline V gene data show CDR1 as MNHEY and CDR2 as SVGEGT. J gave up 2 bases and V 0 bases, and 13 bases lay outside the gene matches. The CDR3 sequence is 19 residues long. In nucleotides, the CDR3 is TGTGCCAGCAGTTACTCGAAAGGCGAGCGGGGGAGATACACAGATACGCAGTATTTT. Translation gives CASSYSKGERGRYTDTQYF.

The chain joins TRBV7-9 to TRBJ1-6, with D possibly matching TRBD1 (6 bases). V gave up 5 bases and J gave up 7 bases, with 21 bases separating them. Germline-derived CDR1 and CDR2 are SEHNR and FQNEAQ (reference sequence). The CDR3 has 17 amino acids. Here the CDR3 DNA reads TGTGCCAGCAGCCCAGATCCCCTCGGGACAAGGAATTCACCCCTCCACTTT. It translates to CASSPDPLGTRNSPLHF. Supplemented by reference TRBV7-9 and TRBJ1-6, the full variable domain reads DTGVSQNPRHKITKRGQNVTFRCDPISEHNRLYWYRQTLGQGPEFLTYFQNEAQLEKSRLLSDRFSAERPKGSFSTLEIQRTEQGDSAMYLCASSPDPLGTRNSPLHFGNGTRLTVT.

This clonotype was counted ten times or more. The CDR3 reads CASSLGQGGGYTF. CDR3 nucleotides: TGTGCCAGCAGTCTTGGGCAGGGTGGAGGCTACACCTTC. The rearrangement joins TRBV7-9 to TRBJ1-2; D may be TRBD1 (5 bases). The CDR3 extends over 13 amino acids. V shed 6 bases and J shed 8 bases, with 16 bases lying between them. From germline, CDR1 is SEHNR and CDR2 FQNEAQ (reference sequence).

This clonotype was picked up many times. The chain uses TRBV6-4 and TRBJ1-5; D not resolved. The V end lost 10 bases, the J end lost 0 bases, and 10 bases lay between the germline ends. The CDR3 totals 13 residues. CDR1 and CDR2 (germline): MRHNA, SNTAGT. The CDR3: CATYRYSNQPQHF. CDR3 bases: TGTGCCACCTACCGTTATAGCAATCAGCCCCAGCATTTT.